The 14 T cell receptor beta chains in this list originate from one sample, sequenced in a study of T-cell reconstitution after alpha-beta-depleted transplantation in children. A TCRbeta library incorporating unique molecular identifiers was prepared. TCRdb used MiXCR to reprocess the PCR reads, holding one entry per CDR3 protein. The data hold a few hundred thousand distinct CDR3 sequences, with around 13% observed a single time. Specimen: PBMCs, mostly from graft donor cells, collected 360 days after TCRalphabeta/CD19-depleted stem cell transplant. The receptor set was obtained from a male patient aged 10 to 17 who had a stem cell transplant for acute myeloid leukemia, so the T cells may come from the graft donor.

The CDR3 loop is CASGGGAFPYNEQFF. The CDR3 nucleotides read TGTGCCAGCGGAGGTGGAGCGTTTCCCTACAATGAGCAGTTCTTC. The chain employs TRBV10-3 and TRBJ2-1; D perhaps matches TRBD2 (5 bases). V shed 10 bases and J shed 2 bases, with 18 bases lying between them. Looked up from germline, CDR1 is ENHRY and CDR2 is SYGVKD. CDR3 length: 15 amino acids.

Many counts were recorded for this clonotype. CDR3 loop: CASSSVVAPYIYNEQFF. CDR3 DNA sequence: TGTGCCAGCAGTTCGGTGGTAGCGCCGTACATTTACAATGAGCAGTTCTTC. This chain joins TRBV28 and TRBJ2-1; maybe TRBD2 (5 bases). Germline CDR1 and CDR2: MDHEN and SYDVKM. This CDR3 is built from 17 residues. The ends were cut back, 4 bases at V and 4 bases at J, with 20 bases in the middle.

This clonotype has at least ten counts. The rearrangement uses TRBV20-1 and TRBJ2-5; D is uncertain. The CDR3 runs 13 residues. V was clipped by 6 bases and J by 1 base, with 12 bases between them. The germline V gene encodes CDR1 DFQATT and CDR2 SNEGSKA (reference sequence). CDR3 residues: CSAHEWVQETQYF. The CDR3 nucleotides are TGCAGTGCCCACGAGTGGGTCCAAGAGACCCAGTACTTC.

The V call is TRBV4-2, the J call TRBJ1-1; D gene uncertain. This CDR3 contains 13 residues. The ends were cut back, 4 bases at V and 7 bases at J, with 13 bases in the middle. CDR1 is LGHNA and CDR2 is YNFKEQ in the germline V gene. CDR3 in DNA: TGTGCCAGCAGCCCCGGGATCCTCCTTGAAGCTTTCTTT. Translated, it gives CASSPGILLEAFF.

This clonotype has more than one count but fewer than ten. The V and J genes are TRBV5-1 and TRBJ2-7; 7 nucleotides align to TRBD2. Trimming at V came to 4 bases and at J to 3 bases, leaving 7 bases not matched to a gene. The CDR3 extends over 14 amino acids. Germline V gene sequence: CDR1 SGHRS, CDR2 YFSETQ. The CDR3: CASSPPSGRYEQYF. The CDR3, as DNA: TGCGCCAGCAGCCCCCCTAGCGGTCGCTACGAGCAGTACTTC. Using reference TRBV5-1 and TRBJ2-7 for the parts outside the CDR3, the full variable domain is KAGVTQTPRYLIKTRGQQVTLSCSPISGHRSVSWYQQTPGQGLQFLFEYFSETQRNKGNFPGRFSGRQFSNSRSEMNVSTLELGDSALYLCASSPPSGRYEQYFGPGTRLTVT.

This clonotype showed up many times. The V and J genes are TRBV7-9 and TRBJ2-1, with 9 bases identical to TRBD1. Germline-derived CDR1 and CDR2 are SEHNR and FQNEAQ (reference sequence). The CDR3 runs to 13 residues. After removal of 5 bases from V and 6 bases from J, the junction contained 2 bases not matched to a gene. The DNA of the CDR3 is TGTGCCAGCAGCAGGACAGGGGTCAATGAGCAGTTCTTC. This sequence encodes CASSRTGVNEQFF.

CDR3 bases: TGTGCCAGCAGCCGCGCGGGGAGGGCTAACTATGGCTACACCTTC. Encoded protein: CASSRAGRANYGYTF. This chain links TRBV7-2 with TRBJ1-2; D is unresolved. CDR1 and CDR2 (germline): SGHTA, FQGNSA. The CDR3 sequence is 15 residues long. Trimming cost V 5 bases and J 0 bases, with 13 bases left between them. The whole variable domain, remainder taken from reference TRBV7-2 and TRBJ1-2, is GAGVSQSPSNKVTEKGKDVELRCDPISGHTALYWYRQSLGQGLEFLIYFQGNSAPDKSGLPSDRFSAERTGGSVSTLTIQRTQQEDSAVYLCASSRAGRANYGYTFGSGTRLTVV.

CDR3 DNA sequence: TGCGGGTGCGGACTAGCGGGAGGGATTTCGGGCAATGAGCAGTTCTTC. Translated, it gives CGCGLAGGISGNEQFF. The chain recombines TRBV20-1 with TRBJ2-1; 15 bases line up with TRBD2. The germline V gene encodes CDR1 DFQATT and CDR2 SNEGSKA (reference sequence). This CDR3 has 16 amino acids.

This clonotype was observed a few times. The rearrangement uses TRBV2 and TRBJ1-2; D ambiguous. The CDR3 extends over 13 amino acids. Per germline, CDR1 SNHLY and CDR2 FYNNEI. V was shortened by 3 bases and J by 4 bases, with 9 bases between the two germline ends. The CDR3 sequence is CASSDMRSYGYTF. The CDR3 DNA sequence: TGTGCCAGCAGTGACATGCGCAGCTATGGCTACACCTTC.

This clonotype appeared many times. V and J are TRBV20-1 and TRBJ2-5; 7 bases match TRBD2. With 5 bases clipped from V and 5 bases from J, the junction kept 5 bases outside the gene matches. The CDR3 length is 12 residues. The germline gives CDR1 DFQATT, CDR2 SNEGSKA (reference sequence). In DNA form, the CDR3 reads TGCAGTGCTTGCGGGAGTAGGGAGACCCAGTACTTC. It yields the protein CSACGSRETQYF.

The chain employs TRBV20-1 and TRBJ2-5, with unresolved D. Germline V gene data show CDR1 as DFQATT and CDR2 as SNEGSKA (reference sequence). V gave up 1 base and J gave up 5 bases, with 8 bases separating them. CDR3 length: 12 residues. The CDR3 region is CSARVASETQYF. The CDR3 coding sequence is TGCAGTGCTAGAGTCGCGAGTGAGACCCAGTACTTC.

The gene calls are TRBV20-1 and TRBJ2-1; 11 bases fit TRBD2. This CDR3 has 14 amino acids. In germline, CDR1 is DFQATT, CDR2 SNEGSKA (reference sequence). The ends lost 5 bases at V and 4 bases at J; junction bases unmatched: 4. The CDR3: CSALLAGGYNEQFF. CDR3 coding DNA: TGCAGTGCTCTGCTAGCGGGAGGATACAATGAGCAGTTCTTC.

At least ten counts were recorded for this clonotype. V usage is TRBV20-1 and J usage is TRBJ2-7; D may be TRBD1 (5 bases). Germline V lookup: CDR1 DFQATT, CDR2 SNEGSKA (reference sequence). This CDR3 comprises 15 residues. The ends were cut back, 0 bases at V and 2 bases at J, with 14 bases in the middle. The CDR3 reads CSARDGQGWAYEQYF. The CDR3 coding sequence is TGCAGTGCTAGAGATGGTCAGGGATGGGCCTACGAGCAGTACTTC.

This clonotype was picked up many times. V gene TRBV20-1 combines with J gene TRBJ2-1; a weak D match, TRBD2 (6 bases). Trimming took off 5 bases at V and 3 bases at J, with 20 bases between the two ends. The CDR3 consists of 16 residues. Germline loops: CDR1 DFQATT, CDR2 SNEGSKA (reference sequence). CDR3 protein: CSAFNPTRLNYNEQFF. In DNA form, the CDR3 reads TGCAGTGCTTTCAACCCGACTAGACTAAACTACAATGAGCAGTTCTTC.